This T cell receptor beta chain stems from a study of graft-versus-host responses after intestinal transplantation (dated by TCRdb to about 2021). Context from the whole study: The transplants that recipients received were multivisceral, liver-intestinal, or isolated intestinal. Graft-versus-host and host-versus-graft alloreactive T cell clones were tracked in the graft, circulation and bone marrow after intestinal transplantation using bulk TCR-beta CDR3 sequencing. The cohort enrolled 24 intestinal transplant recipients including one retransplant, and a few patients lacking pretransplant specimens were excluded. To identify alloreactive clones, pre-transplant mixed lymphocyte reaction products were sequenced and compared with unstimulated pre-transplant donor and recipient T cells. Instead of going to the commercial service, samples from a few later patients were sequenced in-house on an Illumina MiSeq and processed with MiXCR. Donor T cell macrochimerism was defined as a peak of at least 4% donor T cells among recipient peripheral blood mononuclear cells. Every recipient was given anti-thymocyte globulin induction, followed by approximately 3 years of maintenance tacrolimus and steroids.

Library preparation employed the immunoSEQ multiplex PCR assay. In most patients, genomic DNA was isolated using the Qiagen DNeasy Blood and Tissue Kit and sent frozen to Adaptive Biotechnologies for TCR sequencing. For most patients, genomic DNA was subjected to high-throughput TCR-beta CDR3 sequencing by Adaptive Biotechnologies. The original pipeline was this. TCR sequencing data were retrieved from Adaptive's ImmunoSEQ software for around 19 patients, whereas three other patients were processed with MiXCR and VDJtools. CD4 versus CD8 sorting errors were corrected by removing sequences found in both subsets at a frequency ratio below 5:1. CDR3 nucleotide sequences shared between donor and recipient were removed because the origin of such sequences could not be assigned. Alloreactive clones required at least 2-fold expansion over unstimulated cells and minimum CFSE-low frequency of 0.002% (template counts) or 0.001% (read counts). Clones were considered mappable if detected in sequenced pre-transplant spleen, lymph node, or MLR CFSE-low populations of the donor or recipient. Cumulative frequency of alloreactive clones was calculated as a percentage of all sequences weighted by copy number. TCRdb holds this immuneACCESS table with in-frame rearrangements only. Some clones are missing; in checked studies, unresolved V genes explain under half, and the rest has no known cause. The DNA gave D and trimming, while V, J and clone size come from that table. In all, the sample holds about 21,000 clones, and about a third of those were seen once. The ten largest make up roughly 10% of the sample.

On the study overall, not on this receptor specifically: The relatively low number and heterogeneity of intestinal transplant patients limited the conclusions. In patients with donor T cell macrochimerism, the allografts had high GvH to HvG T cell clonal ratios. Early after transplant, peak levels of circulating GvH clones were associated with declines in HvG clones. GvH clones were detected in recipient bone marrow, and some of these GvH clones were observed earlier in ileal mucosa or blood, consistent with an intestinal mucosal origin.

The time point label on this specimen signifies: cells obtained before transplantation from donor or recipient. In mixed lymphocyte reactions, some 200,000 CFSE-labeled pre-transplant responders were plated with some 200,000 irradiated violet-dye-labeled stimulators and cultured for about 6 days. After the mixed lymphocyte reaction, proliferating CD3+CD4+CFSE-low and CD3+CD8+CFSE-low responder cells were FACS-sorted on a BD Influx sorter. Note on this clone: No base qualities exist here, and no much larger clone lies one base off it.

Material: alloreactive CD8+ T cells from a mixed lymphocyte reaction culture, obtained before intestinal transplant. Interpreted using the paper, the cell subset or site label stands for: CFSE-low proliferating T cells sorted from roughly six-day pre-transplant mixed lymphocyte reaction (GvH or HvG direction). This sequence was found in a human patient who received an intestinal transplant.

The CDR3 protein is CASSNQVIQSKETQYF. The DNA sequence is TGTGCCAGCAGTAACCAGGTCATCCAGAGCAAAGAGACCCAGTACTTC. The chain employs TRBV11-3 and TRBJ2-5, with no confident D gene call. The trim is 6 bases for V and 3 bases for J, with a gap of 20 bases between the germline ends. From the cysteine through the phenylalanine, the CDR3 covers 16 amino acids. The read is trimmed to its CDR3 DNA, 48 bases read in frame from base 1. CDR1 and CDR2 are drawn from the germline V gene: SGHNT, YENEEA.